This is a list of T cell receptor beta chains from one sample in a study of graft-versus-host responses after intestinal transplantation. Clones were sequenced by immunoSEQ multiplex PCR, and TCRdb holds only the in-frame ones, with some missing. The sample holds about 130,000 clones, 85% to 95% seen once. For these receptors, no antigen is known. This sample comprised unstimulated CD4+ T cells sorted from spleen or lymph node cells, obtained before intestinal transplant. Source of these receptors: a human donor who received an intestinal transplant. Each CDR3 is given with its conserved first and last residue. Fields, in order: clone size, J gene, D gene, V gene, CDR3 DNA, CDR3 protein. A D gene is named only where the DNA matches it firmly. Clone size is shown for a subset of rows, as once, few, many or a class of expanded clone.

clone size: .
J gene: TRBJ1-1
D gene: .
V gene: TRBV5-1
CDR3 DNA: TGCGCCAGCAGCTTGGACAGCAACACTGAAGCTTTCTTT
CDR3 protein: CASSLDSNTEAFF

clone size: .
J gene: TRBJ2-7
D gene: .
V gene: TRBV9
CDR3 DNA: TGTGCCAGCAGCGTAGCCTTACAGGGCCCTTACGAGCAGTACTTC
CDR3 protein: CASSVALQGPYEQYF

clone size: .
J gene: TRBJ2-1
D gene: TRBD2
V gene: TRBV4-2
CDR3 DNA: TGTGCCAGCAGCCAAGATGCCCCTAGCGGGAGGGCCAACAATGAGCAGTTCTTC
CDR3 protein: CASSQDAPSGRANNEQFF

clone size: .
J gene: TRBJ2-2
D gene: .
V gene: TRBV5-1
CDR3 DNA: TGCGCCAGCAGCTTCAACGGGCCCCGTGGCACCGGGGAGCTGTTTTTT
CDR3 protein: CASSFNGPRGTGELFF

clone size: .
J gene: TRBJ2-1
D gene: TRBD1
V gene: TRBV5-1
CDR3 DNA: TGCGCCAGCAGCTTGGTAGGACAGGGATACAATGAGCAGTTCTTC
CDR3 protein: CASSLVGQGYNEQFF

clone size: .
J gene: TRBJ2-7
D gene: TRBD1
V gene: TRBV11-1
CDR3 DNA: TGTGCCAGCAGCTTACGGGACAGCTCCAACGAGCAGTACTTC
CDR3 protein: CASSLRDSSNEQYF

clone size: .
J gene: TRBJ1-2
D gene: .
V gene: TRBV28
CDR3 DNA: TGTGCCAGCAGTTTGTCAGGGAAGGGGGGTGGCTACACCTTC
CDR3 protein: CASSLSGKGGGYTF

clone size: once
J gene: TRBJ1-5
D gene: TRBD1
V gene: TRBV5-1
CDR3 DNA: TGCGCCAGCAGCTTGGGGCCGGGACAGGGCAGGGGTCAGCCCCAGCATTTT
CDR3 protein: CASSLGPGQGRGQPQHF

clone size: .
J gene: TRBJ1-5
D gene: TRBD1
V gene: TRBV4-2
CDR3 DNA: TGTGCCAGCAGCCCGACAGGGGGGAATCAGCCCCAGCATTTT
CDR3 protein: CASSPTGGNQPQHF

clone size: .
J gene: TRBJ1-2
D gene: TRBD1
V gene: TRBV7-9
CDR3 DNA: TGTGCCAGCAGCTTAGTCAGGGGACAGGGGGGACTCTATGGCTACACCTTC
CDR3 protein: CASSLVRGQGGLYGYTF

clone size: .
J gene: TRBJ2-7
D gene: .
V gene: TRBV6-1
CDR3 DNA: TGTGCCAGCACCCCCCCGGGACGGGAGACCTACGAGCAGTACTTC
CDR3 protein: CASTPPGRETYEQYF

clone size: .
J gene: TRBJ1-1
D gene: TRBD1
V gene: TRBV20-1
CDR3 DNA: TGCAGTGCTAGAAAGGGGGCGGCGGCTTTCTTT
CDR3 protein: CSARKGAAAFF

clone size: .
J gene: TRBJ2-4
D gene: .
V gene: TRBV19
CDR3 DNA: TGTGCCAGTAGTATCCGAGGGGAGTGGAACATTCAGTACTTC
CDR3 protein: CASSIRGEWNIQYF

clone size: .
J gene: TRBJ1-2
D gene: .
V gene: TRBV6-5
CDR3 DNA: TGTGCCAGCAGTTACGTAGGGAGCTTCGGTGGCTACACCTTC
CDR3 protein: CASSYVGSFGGYTF

clone size: .
J gene: TRBJ2-3
D gene: .
V gene: TRBV29-1
CDR3 DNA: TGCAGCGTTCAAAGACGGATTTCTAGCACAGATACGCAGTATTTT
CDR3 protein: CSVQRRISSTDTQYF

clone size: .
J gene: TRBJ2-5
D gene: TRBD1
V gene: TRBV6-5
CDR3 DNA: TGTGCCAGCAGTTTATTCCGGACAGGTGGGGCGGAGACCCAGTACTTC
CDR3 protein: CASSLFRTGGAETQYF

clone size: few
J gene: TRBJ2-7
D gene: .
V gene: TRBV6-5
CDR3 DNA: TGTGCCAGCAGTTACGCGGGACAAGCGTCCTACGAGCAGTACTTC
CDR3 protein: CASSYAGQASYEQYF

clone size: .
J gene: TRBJ2-6
D gene: .
V gene: TRBV5-1
CDR3 DNA: TGCGCCAGCAGCTTGGTTTCTGGGGCCAACGTCCTGACTTTC
CDR3 protein: CASSLVSGANVLTF

clone size: .
J gene: TRBJ1-6
D gene: .
V gene: TRBV7-2
CDR3 DNA: TGTGCCAGCAGCTTAGTCCCGGACAGCTTTGATAATTCACCCCTCCACTTT
CDR3 protein: CASSLVPDSFDNSPLHF

clone size: .
J gene: TRBJ2-7
D gene: .
V gene: TRBV7-2
CDR3 DNA: TGTGCCAGCAGCCCCCGCCGGGTGGGGGACTACGAGCAGTACTTC
CDR3 protein: CASSPRRVGDYEQYF

clone size: .
J gene: TRBJ2-1
D gene: .
V gene: TRBV6-1
CDR3 DNA: TGTGCCAGCAGTAAAGGACCTCTTAGCTCCTACAATGAGCAGTTCTTC
CDR3 protein: CASSKGPLSSYNEQFF

clone size: .
J gene: TRBJ1-2
D gene: TRBD1
V gene: TRBV6-6
CDR3 DNA: TGTGCCAGCAGTTTAGGACAGGGGGCAGATGGCTACACCTTC
CDR3 protein: CASSLGQGADGYTF

clone size: .
J gene: TRBJ1-5
D gene: .
V gene: TRBV27
CDR3 DNA: TGTGCCAGCAGGTCGAGTTTTAGCAATCAGCCCCAGCATTTT
CDR3 protein: CASRSSFSNQPQHF

clone size: .
J gene: TRBJ2-3
D gene: .
V gene: TRBV15
CDR3 DNA: TGTGCCACCAGCAGAGTTGGAGCCAGCACAGATACGCAGTATTTT
CDR3 protein: CATSRVGASTDTQYF

clone size: .
J gene: TRBJ1-5
D gene: .
V gene: TRBV5-6
CDR3 DNA: TGTGCCAGCAGCTTGGGGGGGCCGGGGCAGCCCCAGCATTTT
CDR3 protein: CASSLGGPGQPQHF

clone size: .
J gene: TRBJ1-1
D gene: .
V gene: TRBV5-1
CDR3 DNA: TGCGCCAGCAGCTTGGTCGACAGTCAACACTCTGAAGCTTTCTTT
CDR3 protein: CASSLVDSQHSEAFF

clone size: few
J gene: TRBJ1-2
D gene: .
V gene: TRBV6-5
CDR3 DNA: TGTGCCAGCAGTTACGGGTCCCCCGCGAACTATGGCTACACCTTC
CDR3 protein: CASSYGSPANYGYTF

clone size: .
J gene: TRBJ1-1
D gene: TRBD1
V gene: TRBV7-3
CDR3 DNA: TGTGCCAGCAGCTTAAATCCGAGACAGGGGGCTGATGTCACTGAAGCTTTCTTT
CDR3 protein: CASSLNPRQGADVTEAFF

clone size: few
J gene: TRBJ2-3
D gene: TRBD2
V gene: TRBV27
CDR3 DNA: TGTGCCAGCAGTTTGGAGGGACTAGCGGGAGACGCAGATACGCAGTATTTT
CDR3 protein: CASSLEGLAGDADTQYF

clone size: .
J gene: TRBJ2-7
D gene: .
V gene: TRBV7-2
CDR3 DNA: TGTGCCAGCAGCTTAAGCTATAGTCGCTCCTACGAGCAGTACTTC
CDR3 protein: CASSLSYSRSYEQYF

clone size: .
J gene: TRBJ2-3
D gene: TRBD1
V gene: TRBV4-2
CDR3 DNA: TGTGCCAGCAGCTCTGGGGGCGGACAGGGCACAGATACGCAGTATTTT
CDR3 protein: CASSSGGGQGTDTQYF